Detailed here is one T cell receptor beta chain. Antigen unknown. V lost 3 bases and J 2 bases, leaving 11 bases between the germline ends. The CDR3 spans 14 residues. Germline V gives CDR1 SNHLY, CDR2 FYNNEI. The PCR was carried out with 60 Vbeta primers and 13 Jbeta primers. Here immunoSEQ multiplex PCR was the method, and the copy in TCRdb shows in-frame clones only, minus some. The sample includes 160,000 or so clones, roughly 76% seen only once; the top ten take roughly 4.4%. This specimen belongs to a study of cytomegalovirus exposure and HLA in healthy donors. General study points: In vitro checks showed that a few CMV-associated chains really do target CMV antigens. One later analysis reportedly identified an Asian-associated ancestry cluster that showed fewer N-insertions than the roughly 640-donor mean. For most TCR beta V segments, an earlier analysis put the productive rate at about 87% or about 30% of the time.

The chain carries TRBV2 and TRBJ2-7; D is perhaps TRBD1 (5 bases). The sequence was collected from a young woman in good health and CMV-seropositive. Sequencing input: PBMCs. This chain's CDR3 is CASSDRGITYEQYF. The DNA for the CDR3 is TGTGCCAGCAGTGATAGGGGTATAACCTACGAGCAGTACTTC.